Each of the 13 T cell receptor beta chains below was sequenced from the same sample in a study of CD8 T cells in Susac syndrome. Random hexamers were used to reverse transcribe roughly 0.45 to 1 ug of RNA. From the immunoSEQ multiplex PCR reads, TCRdb called clonotypes with MiXCR, one entry per CDR3 protein. The table includes hundreds of thousands of distinct CDR3 sequences, about 95% detected once. Input material: CD4+ T cells from PBMCs. These receptors were taken from a human donor with multiple sclerosis.

This sequence joins TRBV29-1 and TRBJ2-7; D unclear. Germline values: CDR1 SQVTM, CDR2 ANQGSEA. The V gene lost 5 bases and the J gene lost 0 bases, with 8 bases spanning the gap. The CDR3 covers 12 residues. CDR3 protein: CSVNTVSYEQYF. In DNA form, the CDR3 reads TGCAGCGTTAACACGGTCTCCTACGAGCAGTACTTC.

The chain employs TRBV12-3 or TRBV12-4 and TRBJ2-3, with D unclear. The V end was cut by 5 bases, the J end by 5 bases, with 14 bases between. This CDR3 is 14 amino acids long. CDR3: CASSPDPWGDTQYF. The DNA for the CDR3 is TGTGCCAGCAGTCCCGACCCCTGGGGAGATACGCAGTATTTT.

This clonotype has just one count. The chain carries TRBV20-1 and TRBJ2-2, with TRBD1 as a possible D gene (6 bases). Per germline, CDR1 DFQATT and CDR2 SNEGSKA (reference sequence). The CDR3 sequence is 16 residues long. Between the trimmed V and J ends, which lost 0 bases and 5 bases, there was a span of 16 bases. CDR3 sequence (DNA): TGCAGTGCTAGAGATCTCGACAGGCTCGGGACCGGGGAGCTGTTTTTT. This sequence encodes CSARDLDRLGTGELFF.

The chain links TRBV18 to TRBJ2-1; unclear D gene. CDR3 size: 14 residues. The V end lost 3 bases, the J end lost 6 bases, and 12 bases lay between the germline ends. CDR1 and CDR2 (germline): KGHSH, LQKENI. CDR3 in amino acids: CASSPGQTGNEQFF. Written as DNA, the CDR3 is TGTGCCAGCTCACCGGGTCAGACGGGCAATGAGCAGTTCTTC.

V usage is TRBV12-3 or TRBV12-4 and J usage is TRBJ1-4, with D possibly TRBD1 on 5 matching bases. This CDR3 is 15 amino acids long. Trimming left V 6 bases short and J 4 bases short, with 15 bases between. Here the CDR3 DNA reads TGTGCCAGCAGCCCAGAACGGGGGAATAATGAAAAACTGTTTTTT. This gives the protein CASSPERGNNEKLFF.

The chain joins TRBV20-1 to TRBJ2-5; D is possibly TRBD2 (5 bases). The CDR3 has 13 amino acids. Germline CDR1 and CDR2: DFQATT and SNEGSKA (reference sequence). The V end lost 2 bases, the J end lost 0 bases, and 7 bases lay between the germline ends. This CDR3 reads CSARLADQETQYF. For the CDR3, the DNA is TGCAGTGCTAGACTAGCAGACCAAGAGACCCAGTACTTC.

The chain recombines TRBV3-1 with TRBJ2-2; tentatively, D is TRBD1 (6 bases). From germline, CDR1 is LGHDT and CDR2 YNNKEL (reference sequence). Trimming stripped 6 bases from V and 6 bases from J, with 11 bases between. This CDR3 comprises 13 residues. Here the CDR3 DNA reads TGTGCCAGCAGAGCAGGGGTTCCCGGGGAGCTGTTTTTT. This sequence encodes CASRAGVPGELFF.

This clonotype was picked up a small number of times. V usage is TRBV12-3 or TRBV12-4 and J usage is TRBJ2-7; D unclear. Deletions cut 1 base from V and 1 base from J, with 5 bases between. The CDR3 contains 13 residues. The CDR3 protein is CASSLEASYEQYV. The CDR3 coding sequence is TGTGCCAGCAGTTTAGAAGCGTCCTACGAGCAGTACGTC.

The gene calls are TRBV20-1 and TRBJ1-5; TRBD1 might be the D (5 bases). Germline CDR1 DFQATT, CDR2 SNEGSKA (reference sequence). V gave up 6 bases and J gave up 0 bases, with 15 bases separating them. CDR3 length equals 15 residues. DNA of the CDR3: TGCAGTGCCACTCAGACAGATTATAGCAATCAGCCCCAGCATTTT. It codes for CSATQTDYSNQPQHF.

The V and J genes are TRBV7-9 and TRBJ1-5, with 10 bases aligning to TRBD1. This CDR3 spans 15 amino acids. V was pared by 4 bases and J by 8 bases, with 8 bases of the junction left unmatched. Germline V gene lookup returns CDR1 SEHNR and CDR2 FQNEAQ (reference sequence). Written as DNA, the CDR3 is TGTGCCAGCAGCTCTCGAGGGGACAGGGGTGAGCCCCAGCATTTT. Translating it yields CASSSRGDRGEPQHF.

The V gene is TRBV20-1, the J gene TRBJ2-3, with 9 bases identical to TRBD1. CDR3 length equals 15 residues. V lost 1 base to trimming and J lost 3 bases; unmatched junction nucleotides: 5. Germline V gene lookup returns CDR1 DFQATT and CDR2 SNEGSKA (reference sequence). The CDR3 loop reads CSARGDRETTDTQYF. Here the CDR3 DNA reads TGCAGTGCTAGAGGGGACAGGGAGACAACAGATACGCAGTATTTT.

The chain joins TRBV7-9 to TRBJ2-5; D may correspond to TRBD1 or TRBD2 (6 bases each). Germline values: CDR1 SEHNR, CDR2 FQNEAQ (reference sequence). The CDR3 runs to 14 residues. The germline V and J ends were trimmed by 7 bases and 1 base, with 13 bases remaining between them. In DNA, the CDR3 is TGTGCCAGCACCTCGGGGGCAGCCCAAGAGACCCAGTACTTC. Its translation: CASTSGAAQETQYF.

The rearrangement joins TRBV20-1 to TRBJ2-3; 12 bases agree with TRBD2. This CDR3 spans 18 amino acids. The germline V gene has CDR1 DFQATT and CDR2 SNEGSKA (reference sequence). V was clipped by 3 bases and J by 2 bases; unmatched bases: 12. CDR3 sequence: CSARPLKTSGGYTDTQYF. The CDR3 DNA reads as TGCAGTGCTAGGCCCCTCAAGACTAGCGGGGGTTACACAGATACGCAGTATTTT.